The 7 T cell receptor beta chains given below trace back to one sample, sequenced in a study of breast tumors, draining lymph nodes, adjacent tissues (dated by TCRdb to 2016 to 2017). The axillary draining lymph nodes of breast cancer patients were the source of the lymph node samples. Library preparation used multiplex PCR. Sequencing relied on an Illumina HiSeq 2000. TCRdb handled the public reads itself, with Q25 trimming in fastp and clone calling in MiXCR, and kept productive beta chains. Each CDR3 protein appears once, grouped with its most common genes and DNA. The sample includes approximately 90,000 distinct CDR3 sequences, with approximately 30% observed a single time. Over 8% of the sample lies in the top ten. The sample comprised axillary lymph node tissue. Receptor source: a female donor with breast cancer. Some clones in this sample may be carry-over from other donors' samples.

This clonotype occurred many times. V and J are TRBV4-3 and TRBJ2-2; 7 positions agree with TRBD1. Germline lookup yields CDR1 LGHNA and CDR2 YSLEER. This CDR3 has 16 amino acids. V lost 2 bases and J lost 1; bases outside the gene matches: 4. CDR3 in DNA: TGCGCCAGCAGCCAACCGGGACAGAGGAACACCGGGGAGCTGTTTTTT. As protein: CASSQPGQRNTGELFF.

This chain links TRBV7-2 with TRBJ2-2; 10 bases agree with TRBD2. V dropped 1 base and J dropped 6; count of bases not matched to a gene: 5. The length of the CDR3 is 16 residues. Germline CDR1 is SGHTA and CDR2 is FQGNSA. The CDR3 sequence: CASSLVSSGSPGELFF. CDR3 coding DNA: TGTGCCAGCAGCTTAGTCTCTAGCGGGAGTCCCGGGGAGCTGTTTTTT.

This clonotype was found many times. V usage is TRBV7-9 and J usage is TRBJ2-7, with 9 bases fitting TRBD1. The CDR3 loop spans 15 amino acids. Germline V gene lookup returns CDR1 SEHNR and CDR2 FQNEAQ (reference sequence). V lost 4 bases to trimming and J lost 2 bases; unmatched junction nucleotides: 6. The CDR3 loop reads CASSWTGAATYEQYF. Here the CDR3 DNA reads TGTGCCAGCAGCTGGACAGGGGCCGCCACCTACGAGCAGTACTTC.

The chain employs TRBV7-2 and TRBJ2-3, with 7 bases that match TRBD2. The V gene end was trimmed by 1 base and the J gene end by 5 bases; junction bases not matched to a gene: 6. This CDR3 has 15 amino acids. The V gene's germline CDR1 is SGHTA and CDR2 FQGNSA. For the CDR3, the DNA is TGTGCCAGCAGCTTAGTGAGCGGGAAAAAAGATACGCAGTATTTT. It yields the protein CASSLVSGKKDTQYF. The entire variable domain, with the rest obtained from reference TRBV7-2 and TRBJ2-3, is as follows: GAGVSQSPSNKVTEKGKDVELRCDPISGHTALYWYRQSLGQGLEFLIYFQGNSAPDKSGLPSDRFSAERTGGSVSTLTIQRTQQEDSAVYLCASSLVSGKKDTQYFGPGTRLTVL.

This clonotype came up many times. Just one base apart from a much larger clone, this may be a read error. The gene calls are TRBV19 and TRBJ2-7; 8 bases line up with TRBD1. CDR3 length: 14 amino acids. CDR1 and CDR2 from the germline V gene are LNHDA and SQIVND (reference sequence). The CDR3 nucleotides are TGTGCCAGTAGTCCGAGACAGGGGAGATACGAGCGGTACTTC. Translating it yields CASSPRQGRYERYF.

This clonotype was detected many times. This chain uses TRBV4-1 with TRBJ2-5; tentatively, D is TRBD2 (7 bases). V was shortened by 2 bases and J by 5 bases, with 15 bases between the two germline ends. Germline CDR1 MGHRA, CDR2 YSYEKL. The CDR3 is 15 residues long. The CDR3 sequence: CASSQSRGHSETQYF. The DNA of the CDR3 is TGCGCCAGCAGCCAATCGCGGGGGCACTCGGAGACCCAGTACTTC.

This clonotype has only a few counts. A much larger clone is a single base away; this may be a read error. J is TRBJ1-2 and V is TRBV6-6; a weak D match, TRBD1 (5 bases). Per germline, CDR1 MNHNY and CDR2 SVGAGI (reference sequence). Trimming removed 5 bases at V and 4 bases at J, with 11 bases between. This CDR3 has 13 amino acids. CDR3 in amino acids: CASSRGDSYGYTF. The DNA for the CDR3 is TGTGCCAGCAGTCGAGGGGATTCCTATGGCTACACCTTC.